The T cell receptor (beta chain) under discussion was sequenced for a study of blood T cells in healthy people across ages. Germline assignment: CDR1 SGDLS and CDR2 YYNGEE. V was clipped by 2 bases and J by 6 bases; unmatched bases: 7. The CDR3 contains 15 residues. Together with a sample-barcoded 5' primer, a J-beta primer mix was included in a second PCR lasting about 7 to 12 cycles. One entry per CDR3 protein, called by TCRdb with MiXCR from the 5' RACE reads. The sample contains around 580,000 distinct CDR3 sequences, around 48% of which appear only once. Sequenced sample: blood. The clonotype was recovered from a man older than 75 in good health. The chain carries TRBV9 and TRBJ2-2, with TRBD1 matching over 7 bases. The CDR3 DNA is TGTGCCAGCAGCGTGACAGGGAACCCCGCCGGGGAGCTGTTTTTT. Amino acids: CASSVTGNPAGELFF. Supplemented by reference TRBV9 and TRBJ2-2, the full variable domain reads DSGVTQTPKHLITATGQRVTLRCSPRSGDLSVYWYQQSLDQGLQFLIQYYNGEERAKGNILERFSAQQFPDLHSELNLSSLELGDSALYFCASSVTGNPAGELFFGEGSRLTVL.